This T cell receptor (beta chain) is from a study of post-analysis software for immune sequencing data. Turning to the study itself: Disease courses included relapsing-remitting, secondary progressive and progressive-relapsing multiple sclerosis. Whole-study results and caveats: Compared with controls, patients showed significantly lower normalized Chao1 diversity. Comparison of patients with controls showed about 5 TRBV segments more frequent in patients, TRBV5-6, TRBV5-1 and TRBV20-1 among them. With F measure, samples from one preparation batch clustered together strongly.

This CDR3 is built from 11 residues. Germline values: CDR1 SEHNR, CDR2 FQNEAQ (reference sequence). Trimming pared 8 bases from V and 0 bases from J, leaving 5 bases between. This clonotype has a handful of counts. Its specificity is not known. Carried by the TCR beta cDNA libraries were unique molecular identifiers. Input amounts of about 0.95 to 11 million T cells were used. These gave around 500,000 cDNA molecules, so each molecule approximated one T cell. Each CDR3 protein gets one entry after TCRdb re-called the PCR reads with MiXCR. The sample holds hundreds of thousands of distinct CDR3 sequences, about 27% seen once.

The sequence was obtained from a girl aged 5 to 17 with multiple sclerosis. The sequenced sample consisted of blood. The rearrangement links TRBV7-9 to TRBJ2-7, with D perhaps matching TRBD1 or TRBD2 (5 bases each). CDR3 nucleotide sequence: TGTGCCAGCGGGACCTCCTACGAGCAGTACTTC. It codes for CASGTSYEQYF.